This T cell receptor (beta chain) was captured by sequencing in a study of siplizumab effects on memory and regulatory T cells. The method was immunoSEQ multiplex PCR; TCRdb's version includes in-frame clones alone and lacks a portion of them. The data hold some 100,000 clones, with less than 95% observed a single time. This CDR3 region has 17 residues. The V gene's germline CDR1 is MGHRA and CDR2 YSYEKL. V lost 1 base and J lost 1, with 14 bases in between. The chain recombines TRBV4-1 with TRBJ2-1; D is uncertain. The receptor's source is a human donor in good health. Sequenced sample: Tregs sorted from blood. The CDR3 reads CASSQGETQTSYNEQFF. CDR3 sequence (DNA): TGCGCCAGCAGCCAAGGCGAGACACAAACATCCTACAATGAGCAGTTCTTC.